Listed below are T cell receptor beta chains from one sample, sequenced in a study of immune heterogeneity within non-small cell lung tumors. TCRdb re-derived calls from the multiplex PCR reads in MiXCR, one entry per CDR3 protein. The repertoire holds 9,500 to 11,000 distinct CDR3 sequences, approximately 21% seen once, with under 4.5% in the top ten. Sequenced sample: lung tumor tissue. The receptors were sampled from a man in his 60s with non-small cell lung cancer. The CDR3 runs from the conserved cysteine through the conserved F or W. A D gene is named only where the DNA matches it firmly.

J gene,D gene,V gene,CDR3 protein
TRBJ2-5,-,TRBV3-1,CASSQDPGPRRTQYF
TRBJ1-4,TRBD1,TRBV3-1,CASSHNRGQGEKLFF
TRBJ2-7,-,TRBV2,CASSFGGTGEQYF
TRBJ2-7,TRBD1,TRBV27,CASRGQVGSYEQYF
TRBJ2-1,-,TRBV5-1,CASSLARENEQFF
TRBJ2-4,TRBD2,TRBV12-3/TRBV12-4,CASSPGAPGGNIQYF
TRBJ1-2,TRBD1,TRBV29-1,CSVDYRGNGYTF
TRBJ1-1,-,TRBV12-3/TRBV12-4,CASSPGTKSEAFF
TRBJ2-2,TRBD1,TRBV6-1,CASRETGADTGELFF
TRBJ2-3,TRBD1,TRBV25-1,CASNPDRGTDTQYF
TRBJ1-6,TRBD1,TRBV27,CAISSGQGGISPLHF
TRBJ2-2,TRBD2,TRBV5-1,CASSFAGLGAGELFF
TRBJ2-3,TRBD2,TRBV5-4,CASSSSLAGIDTQYF